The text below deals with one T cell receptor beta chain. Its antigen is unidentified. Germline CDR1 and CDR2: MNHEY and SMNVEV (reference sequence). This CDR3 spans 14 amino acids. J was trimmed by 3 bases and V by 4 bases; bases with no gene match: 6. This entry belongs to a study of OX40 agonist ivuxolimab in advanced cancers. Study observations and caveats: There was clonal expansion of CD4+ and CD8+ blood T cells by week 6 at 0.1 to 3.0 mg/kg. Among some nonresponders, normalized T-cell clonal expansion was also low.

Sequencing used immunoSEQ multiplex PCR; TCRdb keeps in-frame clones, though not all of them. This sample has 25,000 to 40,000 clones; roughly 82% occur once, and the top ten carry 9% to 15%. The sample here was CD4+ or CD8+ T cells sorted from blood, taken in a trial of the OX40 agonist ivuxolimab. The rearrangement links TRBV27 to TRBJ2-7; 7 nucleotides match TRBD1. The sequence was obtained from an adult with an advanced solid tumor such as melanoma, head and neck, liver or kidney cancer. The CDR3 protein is CASSSTGKSYEQYF. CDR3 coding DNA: TGTGCCAGCAGTTCGACAGGGAAGAGCTACGAGCAGTACTTC.